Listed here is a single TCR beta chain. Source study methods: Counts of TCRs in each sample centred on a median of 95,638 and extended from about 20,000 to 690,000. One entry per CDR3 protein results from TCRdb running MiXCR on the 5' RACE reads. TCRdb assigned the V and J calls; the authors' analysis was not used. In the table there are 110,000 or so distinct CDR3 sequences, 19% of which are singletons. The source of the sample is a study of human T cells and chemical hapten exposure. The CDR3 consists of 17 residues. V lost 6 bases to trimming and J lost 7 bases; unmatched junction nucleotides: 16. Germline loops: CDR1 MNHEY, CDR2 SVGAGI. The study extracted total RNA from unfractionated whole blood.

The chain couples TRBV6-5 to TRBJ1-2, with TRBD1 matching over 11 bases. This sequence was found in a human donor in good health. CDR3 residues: CASRAPRDRGFLGGYTF. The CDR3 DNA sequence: TGTGCCAGCAGAGCCCCCCGGGACAGGGGGTTTTTGGGTGGCTACACCTTC.